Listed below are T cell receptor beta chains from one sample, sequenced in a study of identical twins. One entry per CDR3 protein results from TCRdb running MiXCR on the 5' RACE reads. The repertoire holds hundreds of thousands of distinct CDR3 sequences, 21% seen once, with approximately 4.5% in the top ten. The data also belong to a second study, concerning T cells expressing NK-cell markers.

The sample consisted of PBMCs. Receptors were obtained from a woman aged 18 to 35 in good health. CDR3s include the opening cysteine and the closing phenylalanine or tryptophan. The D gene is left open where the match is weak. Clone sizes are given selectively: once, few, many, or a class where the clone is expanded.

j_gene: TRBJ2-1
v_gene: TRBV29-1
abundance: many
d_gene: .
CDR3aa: CSVGILHEQFF
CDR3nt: TGCAGCGTTGGAATCTTGCATGAGCAGTTCTTC

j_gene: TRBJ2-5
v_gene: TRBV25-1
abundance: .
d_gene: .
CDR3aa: CASSDPDGKETQYF
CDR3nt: TGTGCCAGCAGTGACCCCGACGGAAAAGAGACCCAGTACTTC

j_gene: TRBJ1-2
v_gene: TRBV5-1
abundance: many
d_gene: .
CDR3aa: CASSLSGRQSKWSYTF
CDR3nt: TGCGCCAGCAGCTTGTCGGGGAGGCAGAGCAAATGGAGCTACACCTTC

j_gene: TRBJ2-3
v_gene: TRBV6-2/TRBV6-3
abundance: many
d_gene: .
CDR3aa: CASKKERVTDTQYF
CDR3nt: TGTGCCAGCAAAAAAGAGAGGGTCACAGATACGCAGTATTTT

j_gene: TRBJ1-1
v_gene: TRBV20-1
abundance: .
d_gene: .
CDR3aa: CSVFEHSSSEAFF
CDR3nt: TGCAGTGTTTTCGAGCATAGTAGCTCTGAAGCTTTCTTT

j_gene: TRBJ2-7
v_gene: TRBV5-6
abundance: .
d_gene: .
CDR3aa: CASSFGDRRVYEQYF
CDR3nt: TGTGCCAGCAGCTTTGGTGACAGGCGCGTATACGAGCAGTACTTC

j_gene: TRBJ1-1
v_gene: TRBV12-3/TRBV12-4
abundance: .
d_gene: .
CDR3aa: CASSPGTLAFF
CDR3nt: TGTGCCAGCAGTCCCGGGACTCTTGCTTTCTTT

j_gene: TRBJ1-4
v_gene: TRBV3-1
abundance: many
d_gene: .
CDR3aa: CASRTRDEKLFF
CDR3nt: TGTGCCAGCAGGACGCGAGACGAAAAACTGTTTTTT

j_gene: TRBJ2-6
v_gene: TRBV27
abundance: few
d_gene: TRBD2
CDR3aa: CASSPISGGGANVLTF
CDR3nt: TGTGCCAGCAGTCCCATAAGCGGGGGTGGGGCCAACGTCCTGACTTTC

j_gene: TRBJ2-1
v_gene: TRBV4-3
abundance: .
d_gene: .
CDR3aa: CASSQGGAHEQFF
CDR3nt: TGCGCCAGCAGCCAAGGTGGGGCTCATGAGCAGTTCTTC

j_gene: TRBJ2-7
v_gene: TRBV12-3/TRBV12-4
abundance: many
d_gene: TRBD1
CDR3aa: CASSVRTGGSEQYF
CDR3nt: TGTGCCAGCAGTGTTAGGACAGGGGGCAGCGAGCAGTACTTC

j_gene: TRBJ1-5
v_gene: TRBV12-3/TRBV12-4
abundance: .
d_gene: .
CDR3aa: CASSPRDGSNQPQHF
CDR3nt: TGTGCCAGCAGTCCTCGGGACGGTAGCAATCAGCCCCAGCATTTT

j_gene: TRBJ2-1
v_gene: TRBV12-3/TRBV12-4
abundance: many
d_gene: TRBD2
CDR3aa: CASSLRTSGRNEQFF
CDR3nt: TGTGCCAGCAGCCTACGGACTAGCGGGAGAAATGAGCAGTTCTTC

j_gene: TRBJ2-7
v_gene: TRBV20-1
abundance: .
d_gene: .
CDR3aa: CSARDYGSYEQYF
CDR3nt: TGCAGTGCTAGAGATTACGGCTCCTACGAGCAGTACTTC

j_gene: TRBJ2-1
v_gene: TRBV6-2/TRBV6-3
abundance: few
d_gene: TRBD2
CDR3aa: CASSSRWGSGRVSYNEQFF
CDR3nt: TGTGCCAGCAGCTCCCGATGGGGTAGCGGGAGGGTTTCCTACAATGAGCAGTTCTTC

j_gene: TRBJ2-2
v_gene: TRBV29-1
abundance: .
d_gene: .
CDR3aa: CSVERGIGTGELFF
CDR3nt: TGCAGCGTTGAGAGGGGAATCGGCACCGGGGAGCTGTTTTTT

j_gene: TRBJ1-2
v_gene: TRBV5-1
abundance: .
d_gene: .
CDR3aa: CASSYEGRVEYGYTF
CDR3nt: TGCGCCAGCAGCTACGAGGGGAGGGTGGAATATGGCTACACCTTC

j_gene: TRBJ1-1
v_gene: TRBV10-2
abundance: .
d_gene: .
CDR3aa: CASSESSSYTEAFF
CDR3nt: TGCGCCAGCAGTGAGTCTTCTAGTTACACTGAAGCTTTCTTT

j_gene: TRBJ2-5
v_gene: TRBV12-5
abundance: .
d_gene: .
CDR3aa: CASVSRGQETQYF
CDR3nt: TGTGCTAGTGTCTCGAGGGGTCAAGAGACCCAGTACTTC

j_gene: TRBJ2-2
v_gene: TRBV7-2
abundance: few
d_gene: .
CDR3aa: CASSLVPHTGELFF
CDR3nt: TGTGCCAGCAGCTTAGTCCCCCATACCGGGGAGCTGTTTTTT

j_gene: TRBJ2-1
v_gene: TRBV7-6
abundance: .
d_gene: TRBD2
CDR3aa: CASSLSQGSGEPRFF
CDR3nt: TGTGCCAGCAGCCTCTCCCAGGGTAGCGGGGAGCCCCGGTTCTTC

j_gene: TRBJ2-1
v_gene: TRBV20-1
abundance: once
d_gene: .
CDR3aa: CNARVASFNEQFF
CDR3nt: TGCAATGCTAGAGTCGCCTCGTTTAATGAGCAGTTCTTC

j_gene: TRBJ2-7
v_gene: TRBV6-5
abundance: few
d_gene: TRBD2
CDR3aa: CASSFISGRQDEQYF
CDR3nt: TGTGCCAGCAGTTTTATTAGCGGGAGGCAGGACGAGCAGTACTTC

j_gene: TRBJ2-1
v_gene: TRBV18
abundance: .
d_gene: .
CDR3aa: CASSPQADNEQFF
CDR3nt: TGTGCCAGCTCACCTCAGGCGGACAATGAGCAGTTCTTC

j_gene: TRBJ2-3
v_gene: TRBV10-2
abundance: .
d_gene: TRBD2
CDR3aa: CASSERTSGNRMQYF
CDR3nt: TGCGCCAGCAGTGAACGGACTAGCGGGAATAGGATGCAGTATTTT

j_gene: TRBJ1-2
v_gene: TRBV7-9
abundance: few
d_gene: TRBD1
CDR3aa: CASSLWTGEWYTF
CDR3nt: TGTGCCAGCAGCTTGTGGACAGGGGAGTGGTACACCTTC

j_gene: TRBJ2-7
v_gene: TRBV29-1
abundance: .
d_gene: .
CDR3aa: CSVGEHLYEQYF
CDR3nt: TGCAGCGTTGGGGAACACCTCTACGAGCAGTACTTC

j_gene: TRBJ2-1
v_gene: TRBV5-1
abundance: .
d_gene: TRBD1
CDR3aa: CASSGAGGGHNEQFF
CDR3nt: TGCGCCAGCAGCGGGGCAGGGGGCGGCCACAATGAGCAGTTCTTC

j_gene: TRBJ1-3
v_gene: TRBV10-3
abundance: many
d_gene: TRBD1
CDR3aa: CAIIQGTGRDGNTIYF
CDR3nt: TGTGCCATCATCCAAGGGACAGGGCGGGATGGAAACACCATATATTTT

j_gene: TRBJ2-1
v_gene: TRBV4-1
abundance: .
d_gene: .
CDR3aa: CASSQVDLISYNEQFF
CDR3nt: TGCGCCAGCAGCCAAGTGGACCTAATCTCCTACAATGAGCAGTTCTTC

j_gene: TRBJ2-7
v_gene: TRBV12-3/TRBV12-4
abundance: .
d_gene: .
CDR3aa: CASQRAGSSYEQYF
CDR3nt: TGTGCCAGCCAGCGAGCTGGGAGCTCCTACGAGCAGTACTTC

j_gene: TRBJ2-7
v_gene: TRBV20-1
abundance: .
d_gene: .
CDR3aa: CSASSGPYEQYF
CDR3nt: TGCAGTGCTAGCAGCGGGCCCTACGAGCAGTACTTC

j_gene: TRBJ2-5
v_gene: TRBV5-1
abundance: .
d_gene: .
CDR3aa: CASSAAPVREETQYF
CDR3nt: TGCGCCAGCAGCGCGGCCCCGGTCAGAGAAGAGACCCAGTACTTC

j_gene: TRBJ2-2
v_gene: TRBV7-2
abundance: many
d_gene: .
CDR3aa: CASGTINTGELFF
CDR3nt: TGTGCCAGCGGGACAATAAACACCGGGGAGCTGTTTTTT

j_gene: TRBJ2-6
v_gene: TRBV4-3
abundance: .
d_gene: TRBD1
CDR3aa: CATSDRVSGANVLTF
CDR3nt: TGCGCCACCTCCGACAGGGTCTCTGGGGCCAACGTCCTGACTTTC

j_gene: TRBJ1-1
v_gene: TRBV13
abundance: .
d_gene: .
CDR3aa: CASSQDSRGMAEAFF
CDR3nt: TGTGCCAGCAGCCAAGACAGCAGGGGCATGGCTGAAGCTTTCTTT

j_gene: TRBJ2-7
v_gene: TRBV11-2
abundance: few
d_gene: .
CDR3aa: CASSTRRGSGSYEQYF
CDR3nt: TGTGCCAGCAGCACCCGGAGGGGGAGTGGGTCCTACGAGCAGTACTTC